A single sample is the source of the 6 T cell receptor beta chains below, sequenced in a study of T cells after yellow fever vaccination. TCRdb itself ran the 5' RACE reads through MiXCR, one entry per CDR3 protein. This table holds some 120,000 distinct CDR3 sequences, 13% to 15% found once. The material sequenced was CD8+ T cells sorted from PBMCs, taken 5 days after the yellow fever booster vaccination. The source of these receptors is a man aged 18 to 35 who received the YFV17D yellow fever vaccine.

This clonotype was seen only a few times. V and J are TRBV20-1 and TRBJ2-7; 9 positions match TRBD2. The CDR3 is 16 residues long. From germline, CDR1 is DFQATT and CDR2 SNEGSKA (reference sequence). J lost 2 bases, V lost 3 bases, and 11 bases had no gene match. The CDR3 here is CSARDPGLASPYEQYF. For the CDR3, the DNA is TGCAGTGCTAGGGACCCTGGACTAGCGAGTCCCTACGAGCAGTACTTC.

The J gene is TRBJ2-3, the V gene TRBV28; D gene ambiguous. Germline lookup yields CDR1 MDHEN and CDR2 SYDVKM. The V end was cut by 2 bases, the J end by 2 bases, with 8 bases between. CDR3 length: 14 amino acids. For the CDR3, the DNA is TGTGCCAGCAGTTTAGAACAGCTCACAGATACGCAGTATTTT. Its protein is CASSLEQLTDTQYF.

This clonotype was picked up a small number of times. The CDR3 loop is CASSHQRGGYNEQFF. The CDR3 region has the DNA TGCGCCAGCAGCCATCAGCGGGGGGGTTACAATGAGCAGTTCTTC. The genes are TRBV4-3 and TRBJ2-1, with 10 bases matching TRBD2. Germline lookup yields CDR1 LGHNA and CDR2 YSLEER. Unmatched junction bases numbered 3, after V lost 3 bases and J lost 4 bases. The CDR3 sequence is 15 residues long.

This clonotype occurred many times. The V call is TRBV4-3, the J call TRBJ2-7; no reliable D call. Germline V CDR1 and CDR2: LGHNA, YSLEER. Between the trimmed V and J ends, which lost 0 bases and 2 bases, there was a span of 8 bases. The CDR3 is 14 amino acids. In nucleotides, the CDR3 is TGCGCCAGCAGCCAAGAAGGGTTTACCTACGAGCAGTACTTC. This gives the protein CASSQEGFTYEQYF.

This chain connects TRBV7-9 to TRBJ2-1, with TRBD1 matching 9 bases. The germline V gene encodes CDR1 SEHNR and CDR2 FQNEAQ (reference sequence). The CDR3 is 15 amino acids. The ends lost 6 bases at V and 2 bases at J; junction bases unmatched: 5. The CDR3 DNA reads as TGTGCCAGCAGAGCCCGGGACAGGGCCTACAATGAGCAGTTCTTC. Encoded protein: CASRARDRAYNEQFF. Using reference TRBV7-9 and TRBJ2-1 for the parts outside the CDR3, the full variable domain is DTGVSQNPRHKITKRGQNVTFRCDPISEHNRLYWYRQTLGQGPEFLTYFQNEAQLEKSRLLSDRFSAERPKGSFSTLEIQRTEQGDSAMYLCASRARDRAYNEQFFGPGTRLTVL.

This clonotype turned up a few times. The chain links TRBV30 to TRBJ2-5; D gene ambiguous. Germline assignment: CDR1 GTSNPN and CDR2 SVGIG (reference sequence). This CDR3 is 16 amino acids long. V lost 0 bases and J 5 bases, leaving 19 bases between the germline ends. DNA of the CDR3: TGTGCCTGGAGTGTCGTCGACCCAAGGGTTCGGGAGACCCAGTACTTC. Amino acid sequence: CAWSVVDPRVRETQYF.